One sample yielded the 32 T cell receptor beta chains listed below, sequenced in a study of T cell clusters in autoimmune cytopenias. Approximately 36,000 genome equivalents of blood DNA were amplified for TRB. One tube held mixed TRB-A and TRB-B primer pools for touch-down PCR. After re-calling the multiplex PCR reads, TCRdb lists one entry per CDR3 protein, DNA absent. Its listing shows about 1,100 distinct CDR3 sequences. Sequencing was carried out using peripheral blood. These receptors all stem from a human donor with an autoimmune cytopenia or autoimmune hepatitis (not recorded which).

The chain couples TRBV29-1 to TRBJ2-3; with no DNA, the TCRdb D assignment of TRBD1 cannot be verified. The CDR3 is 14 residues long. Germline CDR1 and CDR2: SQVTM and ANQGSEA. This CDR3 reads CSVEGGRGTDTQYF.

This clonotype is deemed medium-sized by its frequency. This chain uses TRBV20-1 with TRBJ2-1; TCRdb outputs TRBD2, but without DNA this stays unchecked. Germline lookup yields CDR1 DFQATT and CDR2 SNEGSKA (reference sequence). CDR3 length equals 14 residues. The CDR3 sequence: CSARRRAGVGEQFF.

The chain recombines TRBV30 with TRBJ2-7. The CDR3 covers 12 residues. In germline, CDR1 is GTSNPN, CDR2 SVGIG (reference sequence). The CDR3 loop reads CAWSRQSYEQYF.

Measured by frequency, this clonotype is large. The V and J genes are TRBV6-2 or TRBV6-3 and TRBJ2-7; the D call from TCRdb, TRBD1, cannot be confirmed without DNA. The CDR3 covers 13 residues. Germline CDR1 and CDR2: MNHEY and SVGEGT. The CDR3 loop is CASRGSDRAEQYF.

This clonotype is identified as medium-sized from frequency. The CDR3 loop reads CASSEDRVREKLFF. The V and J genes are TRBV6-1 and TRBJ1-4; the D gene TCRdb calls, TRBD1, cannot be checked with no DNA. Germline V lookup: CDR1 MNHNS, CDR2 SASEGT. There are 14 residues in the CDR3.

Its frequency marks this clonotype as medium-sized. This chain links TRBV20-1 with TRBJ2-6; lacking DNA, the TRBD1 call made by TCRdb goes unchecked. In germline, CDR1 is DFQATT, CDR2 SNEGSKA (reference sequence). The CDR3 loop spans 15 amino acids. This CDR3 is CSASTGASGANVLTF.

This CDR3 is CASSLSQENEQYF. This chain uses TRBV27 with TRBJ2-7. The CDR3 runs 13 residues. Germline CDR1 MNHEY, CDR2 SMNVEV (reference sequence).

The rearrangement uses TRBV7-2 and TRBJ2-7. Germline V gene lookup returns CDR1 SGHTA and CDR2 FQGNSA. The length of the CDR3 is 13 residues. The CDR3 spells CASSLIGGYEQYF.

This chain uses TRBV6-6 with TRBJ2-7; TCRdb proposes TRBD2, but this gene call is untestable without DNA. The CDR3 loop spans 14 amino acids. CDR1 is MNHNY, CDR2 SVGAGI, per germline (reference sequence). CDR3 in amino acids: CASSYEGELDEQYF.

By frequency, this clonotype registers medium-sized. This chain links TRBV6-1 with TRBJ1-4; the D call of TRBD1 rests on TCRdb alone, since no DNA is present to check it. Germline V gene data show CDR1 as MNHNS and CDR2 as SASEGT. This CDR3 has 14 residues. CDR3: CASSHGTVNEKLFF.

Considering frequency, this clonotype is medium-sized. The V and J genes are TRBV6-4 and TRBJ2-2; the TCRdb D gene call, TRBD1, has no DNA to confirm it. Germline V lookup: CDR1 MRHNA, CDR2 SNTAGT. The CDR3 spans 14 residues. The CDR3 is CASSRDRNTGELFF.

Measured by frequency, this clonotype is medium-sized. The rearrangement joins TRBV6-5 to TRBJ2-1. CDR3 length: 18 residues. CDR1 is MNHEY and CDR2 is SVGAGI in the germline V gene. The CDR3 spells CASSYSSFGRGSYNEQFF.

This clonotype is deemed large by its frequency. The chain combines TRBV6-5 with TRBJ1-2. CDR3 length: 13 residues. CDR1 MNHEY and CDR2 SVGAGI come from the germline V gene. CDR3 loop: CASSYSAGVGYTF.

This clonotype is classed as medium-sized by frequency. The chain uses TRBV6-1 and TRBJ2-7; TCRdb indicates TRBD2, and absent DNA this call remains unverified. Germline CDR1 MNHNS, CDR2 SASEGT. The CDR3 contains 17 residues. The CDR3 is CASSSHLAGGGTYEQYF.

Measured by frequency, this clonotype is medium-sized. V usage is TRBV5-1 and J usage is TRBJ2-6. The germline V gene encodes CDR1 SGHRS and CDR2 YFSETQ. The length of the CDR3 is 18 residues. This chain's CDR3 is CASSPKLRSSSGANVLTF. The full variable domain, rest sourced from reference TRBV5-1 and TRBJ2-6, is KAGVTQTPRYLIKTRGQQVTLSCSPISGHRSVSWYQQTPGQGLQFLFEYFSETQRNKGNFPGRFSGRQFSNSRSEMNVSTLELGDSALYLCASSPKLRSSSGANVLTFGAGSRLTVL.

This chain connects TRBV7-2 to TRBJ2-3. The CDR3 is 14 residues long. The germline V gene has CDR1 SGHTA and CDR2 FQGNSA. CDR3 protein: CASSLVGGSDTQYF.

Frequency places this clonotype as large. The V and J genes are TRBV29-1 and TRBJ2-1; as DNA is missing, the TRBD2 call by TCRdb cannot be tested. The CDR3 is 11 residues long. Germline V gene data show CDR1 as SQVTM and CDR2 as ANQGSEA. The CDR3 reads CSVNPAGGEVF.

This clonotype is classed as large by frequency. The chain joins TRBV12-3 or TRBV12-4 to TRBJ2-3; TCRdb's assignment of TRBD1 cannot be checked, as there is no DNA. This CDR3 comprises 15 residues. Here the CDR3 reads CASRAGTLRTDTQYF.

Measured by frequency, this clonotype is large. The rearrangement joins TRBV6-5 to TRBJ2-1; no DNA is available, so the TRBD2 call from TCRdb remains unchecked. The germline gives CDR1 MNHEY, CDR2 SVGAGI. The length of the CDR3 is 14 residues. The CDR3 reads CASKTSGYYNEQFF.

According to its frequency, this clonotype is medium-sized. V gene TRBV4-3 combines with J gene TRBJ2-1. Looked up from germline, CDR1 is LGHNA and CDR2 is YSLEER. This CDR3 comprises 18 residues. CDR3 sequence: CASSQEEPAASSYNEQFF.

According to its frequency, this clonotype is medium-sized. The rearrangement uses TRBV12-3 or TRBV12-4 and TRBJ1-5; the TCRdb D gene call, TRBD1, has no DNA to confirm it. The CDR3 loop spans 17 amino acids. The CDR3 region is CASVADIPGGGNQPQHF.

This clonotype is called medium-sized based on its frequency. The genes are TRBV19 and TRBJ1-1. The CDR3 is 19 amino acids. CDR1 and CDR2 from the germline V gene are LNHDA and SQIVND (reference sequence). The chain's CDR3 is CASTNPLGGGDHGNTEAFF.

This CDR3 reads CASSSTGGADEQFF. The chain carries TRBV7-2 and TRBJ2-1; absent DNA, TCRdb's TRBD1 call cannot be checked. The CDR3 is 14 residues long. Per germline, CDR1 SGHTA and CDR2 FQGNSA. Variable domain in full (rest from reference TRBV7-2 and TRBJ2-1): GAGVSQSPSNKVTEKGKDVELRCDPISGHTALYWYRQSLGQGLEFLIYFQGNSAPDKSGLPSDRFSAERTGGSVSTLTIQRTQQEDSAVYLCASSSTGGADEQFFGPGTRLTVL.

The chain links TRBV4-1 to TRBJ2-5; no DNA is available, so the TRBD1 call from TCRdb remains unchecked. The CDR3 consists of 14 residues. Looked up from germline, CDR1 is MGHRA and CDR2 is YSYEKL. The CDR3 sequence: CASSPHRGAETQYF.

This clonotype ranks as large in terms of frequency. This chain links TRBV19 with TRBJ2-3; TCRdb's assignment of TRBD2 cannot be checked, as there is no DNA. Germline CDR1 reads LNHDA; CDR2 reads SQIVND (reference sequence). The CDR3 has 14 residues. The CDR3 here is CASSTPGPADTQYF.

In terms of frequency, this clonotype is medium-sized. The chain is built from TRBV7-2 and TRBJ2-5. This CDR3 contains 11 residues. Looked up from germline, CDR1 is SGHTA and CDR2 is FQGNSA. This CDR3 is CASRKTETQYF.

Considering frequency, this clonotype is medium-sized (0.01 to 0.1%). J is TRBJ2-1 and V is TRBV5-6. Germline V gene lookup returns CDR1 SGHDT and CDR2 YYEEEE. This CDR3 has 14 residues. CDR3 residues: CASSSGGSYNEQFF.

By frequency, this clonotype is medium-sized. The CDR3 sequence is CSAVKARETQYF. The V call is TRBV20-1, the J call TRBJ2-5. CDR3 length: 12 residues. The germline gives CDR1 DFQATT, CDR2 SNEGSKA (reference sequence).

By frequency, this clonotype is medium-sized. The CDR3 loop is CAIRPGSGYEQYF. V and J are TRBV10-3 and TRBJ2-7; TCRdb indicates TRBD1, and absent DNA this call remains unverified. The CDR3 loop spans 13 amino acids. CDR1 and CDR2 (germline): ENHRY, SYGVKD.

The genes are TRBV29-1 and TRBJ2-1; TCRdb's D call, TRBD2, is unchecked because there is no DNA. The CDR3 length is 15 residues. Germline V gene sequence: CDR1 SQVTM, CDR2 ANQGSEA. CDR3 amino acids: CSVALGGSGNNEQFF.

According to its frequency, this clonotype is medium-sized. This sequence joins TRBV27 and TRBJ1-2; there is no DNA to check the TCRdb D call of TRBD1. Germline V gives CDR1 MNHEY, CDR2 SMNVEV (reference sequence). The CDR3 length is 15 residues. The CDR3: CASSPRTGGGYGYTF.

This clonotype is deemed large by its frequency. This chain links TRBV24-1 with TRBJ2-1; TCRdb's D call of TRBD2 is untestable without DNA. Germline V gene data show CDR1 as KGHDR and CDR2 as SFDVKD. The CDR3 sequence is 19 residues long. CDR3 amino acids: CATSVSKGGTSGGPNEQFF.